The present entry profiles one TCR beta chain with its context. The sample belongs to a study of shared clonotypes between healthy human individuals. Sequencing was performed with immunoSEQ multiplex PCR; in TCRdb, only in-frame clones are kept and a portion is missing. The sample yields some 2.3 million clones, just over 90% seen once. The length of the CDR3 is 16 residues. Trimming removed 2 bases at V and 0 bases at J, with 11 bases between. Per germline, CDR1 SGHTA and CDR2 FQGTGA. V and J are TRBV7-3 and TRBJ2-1; the D gene is possibly TRBD2 (5 bases). The TCR sequence derives from a man between 18 and 29 years old in good health. Some clones in this sample may be carry-over from other donors' samples. Sequencing was done on a sample of naive CD4+ T cells from PBMCs. Sample subset: CD45RA+ positively selected. The CDR3 nucleotides are TGTGCCAGCAGCTTATGGAGGTCGAGCTCCTACAATGAGCAGTTCTTC. This gives the protein CASSLWRSSSYNEQFF.